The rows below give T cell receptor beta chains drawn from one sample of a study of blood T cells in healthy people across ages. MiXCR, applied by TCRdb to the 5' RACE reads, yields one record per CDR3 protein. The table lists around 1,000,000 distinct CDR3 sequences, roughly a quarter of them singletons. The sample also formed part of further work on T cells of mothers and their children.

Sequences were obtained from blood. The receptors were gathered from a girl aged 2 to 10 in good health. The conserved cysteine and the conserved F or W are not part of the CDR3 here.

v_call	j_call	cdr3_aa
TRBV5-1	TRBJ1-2	ASSRTGDYYGYT
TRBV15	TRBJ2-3	ATSAGMIDTQY
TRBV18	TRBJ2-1	ASSPRQASDNEQF
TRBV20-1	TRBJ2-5	SARVPGKETQY
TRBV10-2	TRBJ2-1	ASSELAGVPNEQF
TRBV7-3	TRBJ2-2	ASSSTGTGYTGELF
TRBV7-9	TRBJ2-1	ASSFQRGVDNEQF
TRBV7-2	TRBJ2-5	ASSLTSGGTQY
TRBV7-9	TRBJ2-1	ASSRVSSSYNEQF
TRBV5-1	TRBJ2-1	ASSPPGGSNEQF
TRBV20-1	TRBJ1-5	SARGGSGNQPQH
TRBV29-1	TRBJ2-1	SVEGRGGYNEQF
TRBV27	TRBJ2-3	ASSRLAGGDTQY
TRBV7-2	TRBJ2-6	ASTTGLSSGANVLT
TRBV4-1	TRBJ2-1	ASSHSLERASTEQF
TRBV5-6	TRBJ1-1	ASSFSAAEAF
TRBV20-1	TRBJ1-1	SARAVKATEAF
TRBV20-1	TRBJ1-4	SARSTGYTNEKLF
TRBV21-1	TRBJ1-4	ASSFKPARGRRGANEKLF
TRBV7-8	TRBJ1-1	ASSKGRGDTEAF
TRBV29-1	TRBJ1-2	SVEGQSGGYT
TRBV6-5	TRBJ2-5	ASRPTGQIGQY
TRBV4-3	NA	ASSQDRTASGYEQY
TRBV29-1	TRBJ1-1	SVEDQQNTEAF
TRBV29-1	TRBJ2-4	SVANAGAKNIQY
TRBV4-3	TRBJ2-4	ASSLLGENKNIQY